One sample yielded the 19 T cell receptor beta chains listed below, sequenced in a study of T cells in localized non-small cell lung cancer. Profiling relied on immunoSEQ multiplex PCR, and the TCRdb table lists in-frame clones only, not all of them. The repertoire holds roughly 3,500 clones, around 32% seen once, with less than 20% in the top ten. The specimen comprised lung tumor tissue, sampled before any cancer treatment. The receptors originated from a man aged 35-69 years with stage III lung adenocarcinoma.

The table lists this clone with a few counts. The chain is built from TRBV28 and TRBJ1-2; the D is unclear. The germline gives CDR1 MDHEN, CDR2 SYDVKM. CDR3 size: 13 residues. Trimming cost V 5 bases and J 0 bases, with 7 bases left between them. The DNA of the CDR3 is TGTGCCAGCAGTCGTACTACTAACTATGGCTACACCTTC. Protein sequence: CASSRTTNYGYTF.

This clone was observed a few times. This CDR3 reads CASSSHISGANVLTF. CDR3 in DNA: TGTGCCAGCAGCTCGCATATCTCTGGGGCCAACGTCCTGACTTTC. The chain employs TRBV11-3 and TRBJ2-6; the D is unclear. Germline CDR1 is SGHNT and CDR2 is YENEEA. Trimming pared 4 bases from V and 0 bases from J, leaving 7 bases between. The CDR3 sequence is 15 residues long.

V usage is TRBV10-3 and J usage is TRBJ1-3; perhaps TRBD1 as D (6 bases). The CDR3 loop spans 13 amino acids. With 10 bases removed from V and 1 base from J, the gap between germline ends came to 11 bases. Germline V gene sequence: CDR1 ENHRY, CDR2 SYGVKD. The CDR3 DNA is TGTGCCAGCGGAGGGGGATCTGGAAACACCATATATTTT. It codes for CASGGGSGNTIYF.

The chain uses TRBV6-8 and TRBJ1-3; weak D call: TRBD1 (5 bases). Germline V gene sequence: CDR1 MNHGY, CDR2 SAAAGT. Trimming cost V 5 bases and J 0 bases, with 14 bases left between them. The CDR3 spans 16 residues. CDR3 residues: CASSGGLTSSGNTIYF. CDR3 DNA sequence: TGTGCCAGCAGTGGGGGACTGACAAGCTCTGGAAACACCATATATTTT.

The J gene is TRBJ1-1, the V gene TRBV5-1; maybe TRBD1 (6 bases). The V end was cut by 1 base, the J end by 6 bases, with 13 bases between. The CDR3 has 14 residues. Germline V gives CDR1 SGHRS, CDR2 YFSETQ. CDR3 region: CASSLSRGIAEAFF. The CDR3 DNA reads as TGCGCCAGCAGCTTGTCCAGGGGTATTGCTGAAGCTTTCTTT.

The chain joins TRBV19 to TRBJ1-6; tentative D call: TRBD1 (6 bases). V lost 7 bases and J lost 11, with 18 bases in between. CDR1 is LNHDA and CDR2 is SQIVND in the germline V gene (reference sequence). This CDR3 contains 14 residues. CDR3 bases: TGTGCCAGTACCAGGGACATAGGAGGGGCACCCCTCCACTTT. Translated, it gives CASTRDIGGAPLHF.

This clone is judged medium-sized (0.01 to 0.1%). The rearrangement links TRBV28 to TRBJ1-1; D not certain. The CDR3 runs to 12 residues. V shed 7 bases and J shed 4 bases, with 10 bases lying between them. Per germline, CDR1 MDHEN and CDR2 SYDVKM. CDR3 in amino acids: CASKTLGTEAFF. The CDR3 region has the DNA TGTGCCAGCAAGACTTTGGGCACTGAAGCTTTCTTT. Full variable domain (missing parts from reference TRBV28 and TRBJ1-1): DVKVTQSSRYLVKRTGEKVFLECVQDMDHENMFWYRQDPGLGLRLIYFSYDVKMKEKGDIPEGYSVSREKKERFSLILESASTNQTSMYLCASKTLGTEAFFGQGTRLTVV.

This clone has only a few counts. The chain employs TRBV6-8 and TRBJ1-1; the match to TRBD1 covers 8 bases. There are 13 residues in the CDR3. Germline-derived CDR1 and CDR2 are MNHGY and SAAAGT. The V segment lost 5 bases and the J segment 4 bases; nucleotides outside the gene matches: 3. The DNA for the CDR3 is TGTGCCAGCAGTGCAACAGGGGGCACTGAAGCTTTCTTT. It is translated as CASSATGGTEAFF.

This clone was recorded a few times. The chain is built from TRBV11-3 and TRBJ1-3, with D uncertain. CDR1 is SGHNT and CDR2 is YENEEA in the germline V gene. V was trimmed by 0 bases and J by 0 bases, leaving 6 bases between them. The CDR3 extends over 15 amino acids. Here the CDR3 reads CASSLELFSGNTIYF. The CDR3 coding sequence is TGTGCCAGCAGCTTAGAGCTGTTCTCTGGAAACACCATATATTTT.

This chain links TRBV18 with TRBJ1-2; D remains ambiguous. V gave up 2 bases and J gave up 8 bases, with 12 bases separating them. This CDR3 contains 13 residues. Germline values: CDR1 KGHSH, CDR2 LQKENI. The CDR3 DNA is TGTGCCAGCTCACCAATGCACGAAGGAGGCTACACCTTC. Translated, it gives CASSPMHEGGYTF.

J is TRBJ1-1 and V is TRBV11-3; unclear D gene. Germline assignment: CDR1 SGHNT and CDR2 YENEEA. Trimming pared 7 bases from V and 1 base from J, leaving 13 bases between. This CDR3 comprises 14 residues. This CDR3 is CASNPSGENTEAFF. The CDR3 region has the DNA TGTGCCAGCAACCCCTCGGGAGAGAACACTGAAGCTTTCTTT.

The gene calls are TRBV28 and TRBJ1-5; D may be TRBD1 (5 bases). V dropped 11 bases and J dropped 0 bases, with 14 bases sitting between them. Germline V gene data show CDR1 as MDHEN and CDR2 as SYDVKM. CDR3 length: 14 residues. CDR3 bases: TGTGCCGTCCCGGGCAGGGATAGCAATCAGCCCCAGCATTTT. Its translation: CAVPGRDSNQPQHF. The full variable domain, rest sourced from reference TRBV28 and TRBJ1-5, is DVKVTQSSRYLVKRTGEKVFLECVQDMDHENMFWYRQDPGLGLRLIYFSYDVKMKEKGDIPEGYSVSREKKERFSLILESASTNQTSMYLCAVPGRDSNQPQHFGDGTRLSIL.

The table lists this clone with a count of one. The CDR3 nucleotides are TGTGCCAGCTCACCACGGGCCACCCAGGGGTCAGATACGCAGTATTTT. Translation: CASSPRATQGSDTQYF. The chain has TRBV18 and TRBJ2-3, with TRBD1 as a possible D gene (6 bases). This CDR3 contains 16 residues. V lost 1 base and J lost 4, with 15 bases in between. Germline lookup yields CDR1 KGHSH and CDR2 LQKENI.

The chain uses TRBV6-8 and TRBJ2-7, with unresolved D. V gave up 0 bases and J gave up 3 bases, with 12 bases separating them. This CDR3 has 15 residues. Germline V gene lookup returns CDR1 MNHGY and CDR2 SAAAGT. The CDR3 loop reads CASSYSGSTGYEQYF. In DNA form, the CDR3 reads TGTGCCAGCAGTTACTCGGGGTCGACCGGCTACGAGCAGTACTTC.

This sequence joins TRBV6-8 and TRBJ2-4; 8 positions agree with TRBD1. J lost 0 bases, V lost 6 bases, and 4 bases had no gene match. CDR1 is MNHGY and CDR2 is SAAAGT in the germline V gene. This CDR3 has 15 amino acids. CDR3 sequence reads: CASSRTGLAKNIQYF. CDR3 sequence (DNA): TGTGCCAGCAGCCGGACAGGGCTAGCCAAAAACATTCAGTACTTC.

This clone was detected a few times. A junction end diverges from the germline sequence, so it may reflect a read error. The genes are TRBV11-3 and TRBJ1-5; 9 nucleotides agree with TRBD1. The CDR3 has 15 residues. The germline V gene encodes CDR1 SGHNT and CDR2 YENEEA. The CDR3 is CASSLDRGGRQPQHF. CDR3 DNA: TGTGCCAGCAGCCTAGACAGGGGGGGCAGGCAGCCCCAGCATTTT.

This clone was counted between two and nine times. The V gene is TRBV6-8, the J gene TRBJ1-3, with D perhaps matching TRBD1 (6 bases). This CDR3 is 15 amino acids long. CDR1 and CDR2 (germline): MNHGY, SAAAGT. Trimming pared 7 bases from V and 0 bases from J, leaving 13 bases between. In DNA, the CDR3 is TGTGCCAGCACTAGGGGGGGCCTCTCTGGAAACACCATATATTTT. Its translation: CASTRGGLSGNTIYF.

This chain uses TRBV10-3 with TRBJ2-5, with unresolved D. Germline CDR1 reads ENHRY; CDR2 reads SYGVKD. The CDR3 extends over 13 amino acids. Trimming left V 6 bases short and J 2 bases short, with 10 bases between. CDR3 sequence (DNA): TGTGCCATCAGCAAGGGAACACAAGAGACCCAGTACTTC. Translating gives CAISKGTQETQYF.

The CDR3 coding sequence is TGTGCCAGCAGTCTCCTGGGGAACACCGGGGAGCTGTTTTTT. Its protein is CASSLLGNTGELFF. This chain joins TRBV9 and TRBJ2-2; D unclear. Germline CDR1 reads SGDLS; CDR2 reads YYNGEE. The CDR3 extends over 14 amino acids. The V and J ends lost 5 bases and 1 base respectively, with 9 bases between them.